The 18 T cell receptor beta chains presented below share a single source sample, sequenced in a study of blood T cell repertoires in COVID-19. TCRdb's table, derived via immunoSEQ multiplex PCR, lists solely in-frame clones and lacks some. The sample has hundreds of thousands of clones, about 91% seen once. The sample taken for sequencing was peripheral blood. These receptor sequences come from a man between 18 and 35 years old with COVID-19, enrolled during active disease.

A word on this clone: This sample also contains other DNA sequences that code for the same CDR3. The V call is TRBV5-4, the J call TRBJ2-1; no definite D call. Germline values: CDR1 SGHNT, CDR2 YYREEE (reference sequence). V was pared by 0 bases and J by 0 bases, with 4 bases between. CDR3 size: 14 residues. The CDR3: CASSLAGSYNEQFF. The DNA for the CDR3 is TGTGCCAGCAGCTTGGCCGGCTCCTACAATGAGCAGTTCTTC.

V gene TRBV19 combines with J gene TRBJ2-7; D is uncertain. This CDR3 is built from 13 residues. Trimming pared 5 bases from V and 0 bases from J, leaving 8 bases between. Germline CDR1 LNHDA, CDR2 SQIVND (reference sequence). CDR3 bases: TGTGCCAGTAGTGCGCTTCCCTCCTACGAGCAGTACTTC. It specifies CASSALPSYEQYF.

V is TRBV7-2 and J is TRBJ2-2; the D gene is possibly TRBD2 (6 bases). CDR1 SGHTA and CDR2 FQGNSA come from the germline V gene. The CDR3 is 17 residues long. Trimming shortened V by 5 bases and J by 7 bases, and 23 bases separated the two germline ends. The CDR3 DNA is TGTGCCAGCAGCCCTGTCGGGGGTTGGGGAAGTAGCGGGGAGCTGTTTTTT. It is translated as CASSPVGGWGSSGELFF.

The V call is TRBV18, the J call TRBJ1-1; D gene uncertain. Germline V lookup: CDR1 KGHSH, CDR2 LQKENI. With 3 bases removed from V and 1 base from J, the gap between germline ends came to 9 bases. The CDR3 sequence is 14 residues long. The CDR3 loop is CASSPNTRNTEAFF. DNA for the CDR3: TGTGCCAGCTCACCCAATACGCGGAACACTGAAGCTTTCTTT.

The chain carries TRBV5-1 and TRBJ2-5, with D possibly matching TRBD2 (5 bases). V was shortened by 0 bases and J by 1 base, with 7 bases between the two germline ends. The CDR3 is made up of 14 amino acids. Germline CDR1 reads SGHRS; CDR2 reads YFSETQ. The CDR3 sequence: CASSLGAVQETQYF. In DNA, the CDR3 is TGCGCCAGCAGCTTGGGAGCGGTCCAAGAGACCCAGTACTTC.

The J gene is TRBJ2-7, the V gene TRBV6-6; D not resolved. Germline CDR1 and CDR2: MNHNY and SVGAGI (reference sequence). The CDR3 sequence is 15 residues long. V shed 6 bases and J shed 1 base, with 16 bases lying between them. The CDR3 nucleotides read TGTGCCAGCAGCTACGTTGGGCAGGCATCCTACGAGCAGTACTTC. It translates to CASSYVGQASYEQYF.

The chain is built from TRBV10-2 and TRBJ2-7, with 8 bases fitting TRBD1. The germline gives CDR1 WSHSY, CDR2 SAAADI. This CDR3 is 12 amino acids long. V was pared by 6 bases and J by 3 bases, with 1 base of the junction left unmatched. The CDR3 DNA is TGCGCCAGCAGGGACAGGGACTACGAGCAGTACTTC. It encodes CASRDRDYEQYF.

This sequence joins TRBV6-6 and TRBJ1-2; D gene unclear. V gave up 2 bases and J gave up 8 bases, with 12 bases separating them. Germline V CDR1 and CDR2: MNHNY, SVGAGI (reference sequence). This CDR3 comprises 13 residues. CDR3 protein: CASSYEGGRGYTF. The CDR3 DNA reads TGTGCCAGCAGTTACGAGGGAGGGAGGGGCTACACCTTC.

The J gene is TRBJ1-5, the V gene TRBV30, with TRBD1 matching 8 bases. The CDR3 is made up of 17 amino acids. Germline trimming cut 0 bases from V and 6 bases from J; bases unmatched to any gene: 13. Per germline, CDR1 GTSNPN and CDR2 SVGIG (reference sequence). The CDR3 spells CAWSVILHTGGRQPQHF. For the CDR3, the DNA is TGTGCCTGGAGTGTAATTCTCCACACAGGGGGTCGTCAGCCCCAGCATTTT.

This CDR3 reads CASALGWGGPYEQYF. CDR3 sequence (DNA): TGTGCCAGCGCCCTAGGGTGGGGGGGCCCCTACGAGCAGTACTTC. The rearrangement links TRBV6-5 to TRBJ2-7, with TRBD2 as a possible D gene (7 bases). Looked up from germline, CDR1 is MNHEY and CDR2 is SVGAGI. CDR3 length equals 15 residues. With 8 bases removed from V and 2 bases from J, the gap between germline ends came to 19 bases.

The CDR3 sequence is CSASGAGGLSYNEQFF. CDR3 in DNA: TGCAGTGCTAGTGGGGCAGGGGGTCTCTCCTACAATGAGCAGTTCTTC. The V gene is TRBV20-1, the J gene TRBJ2-1; 7 bases agree with TRBD1. V dropped 3 bases and J dropped 0; count of bases not matched to a gene: 8. Germline CDR1 reads DFQATT; CDR2 reads SNEGSKA (reference sequence). The CDR3 is made up of 16 amino acids.

The rearrangement links TRBV11-2 to TRBJ1-1, with no clear D. V was shortened by 0 bases and J by 1 base, with 9 bases between the two germline ends. The CDR3 loop spans 15 amino acids. Germline V CDR1 and CDR2: SGHAT, FQNNGV. In nucleotides, the CDR3 is TGTGCCAGCAGCTTAGAGGAGAGCGCGAACACTGAAGCTTTCTTT. Its translation is CASSLEESANTEAFF. The full variable domain, its missing parts supplied by reference TRBV11-2 and TRBJ1-1, is EAGVAQSPRYKIIEKRQSVAFWCNPISGHATLYWYQQILGQGPKLLIQFQNNGVVDDSQLPKDRFSAERLKGVDSTLKIQPAKLEDSAVYLCASSLEESANTEAFFGQGTRLTVV.

The chain employs TRBV28 and TRBJ1-1; tentatively, D is TRBD1 (6 bases). Trimming removed 5 bases at V and 0 bases at J, with 13 bases between. Germline V gene data show CDR1 as MDHEN and CDR2 as SYDVKM. The CDR3 runs 15 residues. This CDR3 reads CASSPRAGVNTEAFF. The DNA of the CDR3 is TGTGCCAGCAGTCCCCGGGCAGGGGTGAACACTGAAGCTTTCTTT.

The rearrangement uses TRBV13 and TRBJ1-4; 7 nucleotides agree with TRBD1. Germline V gives CDR1 PRHDT, CDR2 FYEKMQ (reference sequence). The CDR3 runs to 16 residues. V gave up 5 bases and J gave up 4 bases; unmatched junction bases: 10. The CDR3 sequence: CASSPRQGHNNEKLFF. CDR3 nucleotide sequence: TGTGCCAGCAGCCCACGACAGGGTCATAATAATGAAAAACTGTTTTTT.

The rearrangement links TRBV20-1 to TRBJ2-2; D may be TRBD2 (5 bases). Between the trimmed V and J ends, which lost 3 bases and 7 bases, there was a span of 12 bases. Germline CDR1 and CDR2: DFQATT and SNEGSKA (reference sequence). The CDR3 consists of 13 residues. CDR3: CSASMRAGGELFF. The CDR3, as DNA: TGCAGTGCTAGTATGCGGGCCGGCGGGGAGCTGTTTTTT.

Written as DNA, the CDR3 is TGTGCCATCAGGGCCGGGACTAGCCCCGCGGAGACCCAGTACTTC. It is translated as CAIRAGTSPAETQYF. The chain combines TRBV6-6 with TRBJ2-5; 9 bases map to TRBD2. The CDR3 has 15 amino acids. V lost 10 bases, J lost 5 bases, and 14 bases stayed unmatched. Germline CDR1 MNHNY, CDR2 SVGAGI (reference sequence).

V gene TRBV5-6 combines with J gene TRBJ2-1; 8 bases fit TRBD2. Trimming took 6 bases from V and 6 from J; bases not matched to a gene: 14. The CDR3 is 16 amino acids. Germline V CDR1 and CDR2: SGHDT, YYEEEE. CDR3 in amino acids: CASIQLGLEFVNEQFF. The CDR3 bases are TGTGCCAGCATCCAATTGGGACTAGAGTTTGTCAATGAGCAGTTCTTC. Full variable domain (rest looked up from reference TRBV5-6 and TRBJ2-1): DAGVTQSPTHLIKTRGQQVTLRCSPKSGHDTVSWYQQALGQGPQFIFQYYEEEERQRGNFPDRFSGHQFPNYSSELNVNALLLGDSALYLCASIQLGLEFVNEQFFGPGTRLTVL.

Here the CDR3 reads CASSILSDQPQHF. CDR3 coding DNA: TGTGCCAGTAGTATACTGAGTGATCAGCCCCAGCATTTT. The chain is built from TRBV19 and TRBJ1-5; unclear D gene. The CDR3 sequence is 13 residues long. V lost 2 bases and J 5 bases, leaving 7 bases between the germline ends. CDR1 and CDR2 from the germline V gene are LNHDA and SQIVND (reference sequence).